Listed below are T cell receptor beta chains from one sample, sequenced in a study of shared clonotypes between healthy human individuals. The assay was immunoSEQ multiplex PCR, and TCRdb's table has in-frame clones only and misses some. This sample yields around 600,000 clones, of which roughly 95% are seen a single time; about 0.11% belongs to the top ten. Sequenced material: naive CD8+ T cells sorted from blood. These receptors all come from a woman aged 25-40 years in good health. Both conserved end residues are part of each CDR3. The order of the fields is J gene, V gene, clone size, D gene, CDR3 protein, CDR3 DNA. A D gene is named only where the DNA matches it firmly. Size values are once, few and many counts, or a class for expanded clones, and some rows have none.

TRBJ2-5,TRBV7-6,NA,TRBD2,CASSLAVSGNKETQYF,TGTGCCAGCAGCTTAGCGGTTAGCGGGAATAAAGAGACCCAGTACTTC
TRBJ2-3,TRBV29-1,NA,TRBD2,CSVGLAGAYTDTQYF,TGCAGCGTTGGACTAGCGGGAGCCTACACAGATACGCAGTATTTT
TRBJ1-4,TRBV7-9,NA,TRBD1,CASSLTSGTGYVLNEKLFF,TGTGCCAGCAGCTTAACCAGCGGGACAGGTTACGTACTTAATGAAAAACTGTTTTTT
TRBJ2-7,TRBV29-1,NA,NA,CSVAQNYYEQYF,TGCAGCGTTGCACAGAACTACTACGAGCAGTACTTC
TRBJ1-5,TRBV28,NA,NA,CASSFLQMYSNQPQHF,TGTGCCAGCAGTTTTCTACAGATGTATAGCAATCAGCCCCAGCATTTT
TRBJ1-6,TRBV25-1,NA,NA,CASSEGTGFPPSPLHF,TGTGCCAGCAGTGAGGGAACAGGGTTTCCTCCTTCACCCCTCCACTTT
TRBJ2-7,TRBV7-2,NA,NA,CASSLHRDSAYEQYF,TGTGCCAGCAGCTTGCACCGGGACTCAGCCTACGAGCAGTACTTC
TRBJ2-7,TRBV10-3,NA,TRBD1,CAIRDLDRSSEQYF,TGTGCCATCAGAGACCTGGACAGGTCGTCCGAGCAGTACTTC
TRBJ2-7,TRBV29-1,NA,TRBD2,CSVELAGESYEQYF,TGCAGCGTTGAATTGGCGGGGGAGTCCTACGAGCAGTACTTC
TRBJ2-3,TRBV6-6,NA,NA,CASSTGVGGTDTQYF,TGTGCCAGCAGTACGGGGGTAGGGGGCACAGATACGCAGTATTTT
TRBJ2-7,TRBV11-2,NA,NA,CASSFGRHSYYEQYF,TGTGCCAGCAGCTTCGGACGACATTCTTACTACGAGCAGTACTTC
TRBJ2-2,TRBV7-9,NA,NA,CASSSRAYGTGELFF,TGTGCCAGCAGCTCCCGGGCCTATGGCACCGGGGAGCTGTTTTTT
TRBJ2-7,TRBV5-5,NA,NA,CASITGTYEQYF,TGTGCCAGCATTACCGGGACGTACGAGCAGTACTTC
TRBJ1-2,TRBV5-6,NA,NA,CASSLAPDYGYTF,TGTGCCAGCAGCTTGGCGCCAGACTATGGCTACACCTTC
TRBJ2-7,TRBV2,NA,TRBD1,CASSGTGFGYEQYF,TGTGCCAGCAGTGGGACAGGGTTCGGGTACGAGCAGTACTTC
TRBJ2-7,TRBV5-5,NA,TRBD2,CASSMTSGSSEQYF,TGTGCCAGCAGCATGACTAGCGGGAGCTCCGAGCAGTACTTC
TRBJ2-7,TRBV5-1,once,NA,CASSLERGLYEQYF,TGCGCCAGCAGCTTGGAACGGGGCTTATACGAGCAGTACTTC
TRBJ2-7,TRBV27,NA,TRBD2,CASSLTGRAGEQYF,TGTGCCAGCAGTTTAACCGGGAGGGCCGGCGAGCAGTACTTC
TRBJ1-2,TRBV28,NA,NA,CASSLYRRNYGYTF,TGTGCCAGCAGTTTGTACAGGCGGAACTATGGCTACACCTTC
TRBJ2-1,TRBV4-1,NA,NA,CASSQAGTEQFF,TGCGCCAGCAGCCAAGCCGGGACAGAGCAGTTCTTC
TRBJ2-1,TRBV7-8,NA,TRBD2,CASSSGTTSSYNEQFF,TGTGCCAGCAGCTCCGGGACTACCAGCTCCTACAATGAGCAGTTCTTC
TRBJ2-2,TRBV11-1,NA,NA,CASSLLGTTAGELFF,TGTGCCAGCAGCTTATTAGGGACCACAGCCGGGGAGCTGTTTTTT
TRBJ2-7,TRBV9,NA,TRBD2,CASSALEAGGLYEQYF,TGTGCCAGCAGCGCCCTTGAAGCGGGAGGGCTCTACGAGCAGTACTTC
TRBJ2-1,TRBV11-2,NA,NA,CASSLGFGSSNEQFF,TGTGCCAGCAGCTTAGGGTTTGGTAGTTCAAATGAGCAGTTCTTC
TRBJ2-1,TRBV18,NA,NA,CASSPLRGDEQFF,TGTGCCAGCTCACCTCTCAGGGGCGATGAGCAGTTCTTC
TRBJ2-6,TRBV27,NA,NA,CASRTPGRSGANVLTF,TGTGCCAGCAGGACGCCGGGCCGCTCTGGGGCCAACGTCCTGACTTTC